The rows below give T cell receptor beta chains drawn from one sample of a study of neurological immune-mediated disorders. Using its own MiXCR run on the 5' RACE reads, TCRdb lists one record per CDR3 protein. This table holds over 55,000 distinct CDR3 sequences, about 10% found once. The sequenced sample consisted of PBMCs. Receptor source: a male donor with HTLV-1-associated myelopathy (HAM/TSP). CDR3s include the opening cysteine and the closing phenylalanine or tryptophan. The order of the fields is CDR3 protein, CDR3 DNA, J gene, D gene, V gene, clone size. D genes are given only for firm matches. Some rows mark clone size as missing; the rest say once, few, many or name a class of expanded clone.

CDR3: CASSSGTGHSYGYTF; DNA: TGTGCCAGCAGCTCCGGGACAGGGCATAGCTATGGCTACACCTTC; J: TRBJ1-2; D: TRBD1; V: TRBV6-5; size: many
CDR3: CASSQDKTGQGSWILNSPLHF; DNA: TGTGCCAGCAGCCAGGATAAAACGGGACAGGGATCTTGGATTCTTAATTCACCCCTCCACTTT; J: TRBJ1-6; D: TRBD1; V: TRBV3-1; size: many
CDR3: CASNSLTGTDTQYF; DNA: TGTGCCAGCAACTCACTGACAGGGACAGATACGCAGTATTTT; J: TRBJ2-3; D: TRBD1; V: TRBV9; size: many
CDR3: CASSVTSGGAGTETQYF; DNA: TGTGCCAGCAGTGTTACTAGCGGGGGGGCCGGCACGGAGACCCAGTACTTC; J: TRBJ2-5; D: TRBD2; V: TRBV7-2; size: many
CDR3: CSARDEVDRVGGETQYF; DNA: TGCAGTGCTAGAGATGAGGTGGACAGGGTAGGAGGAGAGACCCAGTACTTC; J: TRBJ2-5; D: TRBD1; V: TRBV20-1; size: many
CDR3: CASSHRDRSGEQFF; DNA: TGTGCCAGCAGCCACCGGGACAGGTCTGGGGAGCAGTTCTTC; J: TRBJ2-1; D: TRBD1; V: TRBV14; size: few
CDR3: CASSPRTIGNTEAFF; DNA: TGTGCCAGCAGCCCCAGGACAATTGGGAACACTGAAGCTTTCTTT; J: TRBJ1-1; D: .; V: TRBV7-9; size: many
CDR3: CASSSRTAQETQYF; DNA: TGTGCCAGCAGCTCACGGACAGCCCAAGAGACCCAGTACTTC; J: TRBJ2-5; D: .; V: TRBV12-3/TRBV12-4; size: many
CDR3: CSARDRGGPYEQYF; DNA: TGCAGTGCTAGAGATCGGGGGGGGCCTTACGAGCAGTACTTC; J: TRBJ2-7; D: TRBD2; V: TRBV20-1; size: many
CDR3: CASSLPDDFYEQYF; DNA: TGTGCCAGCAGCTTACCAGACGATTTCTACGAGCAGTACTTC; J: TRBJ2-7; D: .; V: TRBV7-2; size: .
CDR3: CASSLGGNEQFF; DNA: TGCGCCAGCAGCTTGGGGGGGAATGAGCAGTTCTTC; J: TRBJ2-1; D: .; V: TRBV5-1; size: many
CDR3: CASSLMGSSGANVLTF; DNA: TGTGCCAGCAGCTTAATGGGCAGCTCTGGGGCCAACGTCCTGACTTTC; J: TRBJ2-6; D: .; V: TRBV7-3; size: .
CDR3: CASSPQQGDGTGELFF; DNA: TGCGCCAGTAGCCCCCAGCAGGGGGACGGCACCGGGGAGCTGTTTTTT; J: TRBJ2-2; D: TRBD1; V: TRBV5-1; size: many
CDR3: CASSLDRGKGTGELFF; DNA: TGCGCCAGCAGCTTGGACAGGGGGAAAGGCACCGGGGAGCTGTTTTTT; J: TRBJ2-2; D: TRBD1; V: TRBV5-1; size: many
CDR3: CSAGGKGLFGTDTQYF; DNA: TGCAGTGCTGGAGGAAAAGGACTGTTTGGGACAGATACGCAGTATTTT; J: TRBJ2-3; D: .; V: TRBV20-1; size: many
CDR3: CSARDLSGAEQYF; DNA: TGCAGTGCTAGAGATTTATCAGGGGCCGAGCAGTACTTC; J: TRBJ2-7; D: .; V: TRBV20-1; size: many
CDR3: CASSYSKHSGTGDREQYF; DNA: TGTGCCAGCAGTTACTCGAAACATTCCGGGACAGGGGATCGCGAGCAGTACTTC; J: TRBJ2-7; D: TRBD1; V: TRBV6-6; size: many